This T cell receptor beta chain was retrieved from a study of blood T cell repertoires in COVID-19 (dated by TCRdb to about 2020). For context, the study as a whole: The collaborator samples originated in the United States, Italy and Spain and spanned the acute and convalescent phases of COVID-19. Where available, HLA class I and class II types were obtained from metadata supplied by the sample provider rather than from assay-based typing. Samples were obtained from the ongoing ImmuneRACE study (first 160 participants) and from 1,254 subjects provided by 6 global collaborators. The prospective study material was composed of cDNA or gDNA derived from T cells, B-cell-depleted T cells, or PBMCs. The repertoires were made available in a free public database intended to serve as a resource for research on the immune response to SARS-CoV-2. Subjects who had been exposed to COVID-19, were actively infected with it, or had recovered from it provided the deeply sampled blood TCRbeta repertoires that made up the dataset. Sample metadata almost always included a de-identified subject ID, COVID-19 status, age in years and sex.

Collaborating institutions collected whole blood in K2EDTA tubes following their own protocols. For TCRbeta analysis, collaborator samples were shipped as frozen whole blood, as isolated PBMCs, or as DNA extracted from either sample type. On this clone itself: No antigen is known for it. No base quality information exists; no much larger clone differs at one position.

The immunoSEQ Assay, a bias-controlled multiplex PCR, was used to amplify TCRbeta CDR3 regions from genomic DNA. Processing in the source paper ran as follows. The number of nucleated cells in each sample was estimated by amplification of reference gene primers within the assay. To quantify the absolute abundance of each unique TCRbeta CDR3 rearrangement, sequence reads were collapsed and filtered. For each sample, productive Simpson clonality was calculated as the square root of Simpson's diversity index over productive rearrangements. TCRdb retrieved this table from immuneACCESS and kept in-frame rearrangements only. Not all clones are present; in checked studies, unresolved V genes account for under half, and no reason is known for the remainder. V and J calls and clone size are those listed in that table; D and trimming were worked out from the DNA. The sample records 150,000 to 200,000 clones, over 70% of which are singletons. The top ten constitute roughly 17% of the sample.

Summary of the overall study and its limitations: How much clinical and demographic metadata was included differed by source and by participant, and the metadata was provided uncurated.

Sample: peripheral blood. The clonotype was recovered from a man between 60 and 75 years old with active or convalescent COVID-19.

The CDR3 sequence is CASGLGRGDEQFF. The DNA reads TGTGCTAGTGGTTTGGGCAGGGGTGATGAGCAGTTCTTC. The sequence is built from TRBV12-5 and TRBJ2-1; perhaps TRBD1 is the D gene, with 6 bases matching. From the cysteine through the phenylalanine, the CDR3 covers 13 amino acids. Left in the record is the CDR3 DNA by itself, 39 bases read in frame from the first base. According to the germline V gene, CDR1 reads LGHNT and CDR2 reads FRNRAP. V loses 1 base, J loses 8 bases, and the germline ends lie 9 bases apart.